Listed below are T cell receptor beta chains from one sample, sequenced in a study of shared clonotypes between healthy human individuals. Produced via immunoSEQ multiplex PCR; TCRdb's table is partial and in-frame only. The sample lists some 2,100,000 clones, approximately 96% occurring once. The sample consisted of naive CD4+ T cells sorted from blood. The receptors were sampled from a man aged 18 to 29 in good health. The CDR3 runs from the conserved cysteine through the conserved F or W. D genes are given only for firm matches. Rows give clone size only sometimes, using once, few, many, or a class for an expanded clone.

CDR3 protein	CDR3 DNA	D gene	clone size	V gene	J gene
CASSPQFTGDTGELFF	TGTGCCAGCTCCCCTCAATTCACAGGGGACACCGGGGAGCTGTTTTTT	TRBD1	once	TRBV18	TRBJ2-2
CASSLEPSGGGETQYF	TGTGCCAGCAGCTTGGAGCCTAGCGGTGGAGGGGAGACCCAGTACTTC	TRBD2	-	TRBV5-6	TRBJ2-5
CASSVDSQGTYEQYF	TGTGCCAGCAGCGTAGATTCGCAGGGGACCTACGAGCAGTACTTC	-	-	TRBV9	TRBJ2-7
CAWSADRGYGYTF	TGTGCCTGGAGTGCGGACAGGGGCTATGGCTACACCTTC	TRBD1	-	TRBV30	TRBJ1-2
CASSGASAGTDTQYF	TGTGCCAGCAGTGGCGCTAGCGCCGGAACAGATACGCAGTATTTT	-	-	TRBV6-5	TRBJ2-3
CASSAGGPGETQYF	TGTGCCAGCAGTGCGGGAGGGCCTGGGGAGACCCAGTACTTC	TRBD2	-	TRBV28	TRBJ2-5
CASGPPTAGSQETQYF	TGTGCCAGCGGCCCCCCCACGGCTGGGTCGCAAGAGACCCAGTACTTC	-	-	TRBV9	TRBJ2-5
CATSRALAGARNTGELFF	TGTGCCACCAGCAGAGCCCTAGCGGGAGCCAGGAACACCGGGGAGCTGTTTTTT	TRBD2	-	TRBV15	TRBJ2-2
CASTYGALSGNTIYF	TGCGCCAGCACCTATGGGGCTCTCTCTGGAAACACCATATATTTT	-	-	TRBV5-1	TRBJ1-3
CASSPTSVGGEQYF	TGTGCCAGCAGCCCCACCTCCGTTGGGGGCGAGCAGTACTTC	-	-	TRBV11-2	TRBJ2-7
CASSRDGTGVSNGYTF	TGTGCCAGCAGCAGAGACGGGACAGGCGTTTCCAATGGCTACACCTTC	TRBD1	-	TRBV5-4	TRBJ1-2
CASRGTGYTEAFF	TGTGCCAGCAGGGGCACAGGGTACACTGAAGCTTTCTTT	-	once	TRBV2	TRBJ1-1
CASSRFPGATGELFF	TGTGCCAGCAGCCGATTTCCGGGAGCCACCGGGGAGCTGTTTTTT	-	-	TRBV11-1	TRBJ2-2
CASTSPGNYGYTF	TGTGCCAGCACCTCCCCAGGAAACTATGGCTACACCTTC	-	-	TRBV6-5	TRBJ1-2
CASSRRSVAAGWETQYF	TGTGCCAGCAGCCGCCGGTCCGTTGCGGCCGGGTGGGAGACCCAGTACTTC	-	-	TRBV7-9	TRBJ2-5
CASRTVNSGNTIYF	TGTGCCAGCAGAACTGTAAATTCGGGAAACACCATATATTTT	-	-	TRBV6-5	TRBJ1-3
CASRQQGAEAFF	TGTGCCAGCAGGCAGCAGGGGGCTGAAGCTTTCTTT	TRBD1	-	TRBV28	TRBJ1-1
CASSTDRSGTEAFF	TGCGCCAGCAGCACCGACAGGAGCGGCACTGAAGCTTTCTTT	-	once	TRBV5-1	TRBJ1-1
CASSYSGPIYEQYF	TGTGCCAGCAGTTACTCCGGACCCATTTACGAGCAGTACTTC	-	-	TRBV6-5	TRBJ2-7
CASTPGTNNSPLHF	TGTGCCAGCACCCCCGGGACAAATAATTCACCCCTCCACTTT	-	-	TRBV5-6	TRBJ1-6
CASSQVTGAWGDTEAFF	TGTGCCAGCAGCCAAGTAACGGGGGCCTGGGGCGACACTGAAGCTTTCTTT	-	once	TRBV4-2	TRBJ1-1
CASSGRTGQGEQYF	TGTGCCAGCAGCGGGCGGACAGGGCAGGGCGAGCAGTACTTC	TRBD1	-	TRBV5-4	TRBJ2-7
CATSRDQGTPNTEAFF	TGTGCCACCAGCAGGGATCAGGGAACCCCAAACACTGAAGCTTTCTTT	-	-	TRBV15	TRBJ1-1
CASSRSNSNQPQHF	TGTGCCAGTAGTAGGTCTAATAGCAATCAGCCCCAGCATTTT	-	-	TRBV19	TRBJ1-5
CASRYQETQYF	TGCGCCAGCAGATATCAAGAGACCCAGTACTTC	-	-	TRBV5-1	TRBJ2-5
CATSRGGYEQYF	TGTGCCACCAGCAGAGGAGGGTACGAGCAGTACTTC	-	-	TRBV15	TRBJ2-7
CASSGYQGYDEQYF	TGTGCCAGCAGTGGCTACCAGGGGTATGACGAGCAGTACTTC	-	once	TRBV25-1	TRBJ2-7
CAWTRSGSGNTIYF	TGTGCCTGGACCCGATCGGGATCTGGGAACACCATATATTTT	-	-	TRBV30	TRBJ1-3